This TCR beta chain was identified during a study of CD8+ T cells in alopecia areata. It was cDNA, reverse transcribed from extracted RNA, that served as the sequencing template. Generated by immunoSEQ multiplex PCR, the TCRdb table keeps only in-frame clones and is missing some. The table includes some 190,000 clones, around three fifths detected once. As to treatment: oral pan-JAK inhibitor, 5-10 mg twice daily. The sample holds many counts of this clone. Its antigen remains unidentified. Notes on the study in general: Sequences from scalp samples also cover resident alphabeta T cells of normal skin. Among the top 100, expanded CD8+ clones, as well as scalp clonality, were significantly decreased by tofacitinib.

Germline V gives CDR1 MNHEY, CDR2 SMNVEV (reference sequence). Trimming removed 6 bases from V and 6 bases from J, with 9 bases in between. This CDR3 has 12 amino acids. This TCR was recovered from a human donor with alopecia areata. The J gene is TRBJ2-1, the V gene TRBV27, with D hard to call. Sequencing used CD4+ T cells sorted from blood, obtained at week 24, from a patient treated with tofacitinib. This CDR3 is CASRGLLNEQFF. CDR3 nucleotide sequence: TGTGCCAGCAGGGGATTACTCAATGAGCAGTTCTTC.